The source of this TCR beta chain is a study of cytomegalovirus exposure and HLA in healthy donors. Both 60 Vbeta primers and 13 Jbeta primers went into the PCR. The assay was immunoSEQ multiplex PCR, and TCRdb's table has in-frame clones only and misses some. In the table there are 120,000 or so clones, about 84% of which are singletons. The CDR3 sequence is 13 residues long. V was pared by 6 bases and J by 1 base, with 9 bases between. The germline CDR1 and CDR2 sequences are SGHTA and FQGNSA. The sequenced sample consisted of PBMCs. The receptor's source is a man between 18 and 29 years old in good health and CMV-seropositive. J is TRBJ1-1 and V is TRBV7-2; no definite D call. This CDR3 reads CASSQQPNTEAFF. CDR3 bases: TGTGCCAGCAGTCAACAACCGAACACTGAAGCTTTCTTT.